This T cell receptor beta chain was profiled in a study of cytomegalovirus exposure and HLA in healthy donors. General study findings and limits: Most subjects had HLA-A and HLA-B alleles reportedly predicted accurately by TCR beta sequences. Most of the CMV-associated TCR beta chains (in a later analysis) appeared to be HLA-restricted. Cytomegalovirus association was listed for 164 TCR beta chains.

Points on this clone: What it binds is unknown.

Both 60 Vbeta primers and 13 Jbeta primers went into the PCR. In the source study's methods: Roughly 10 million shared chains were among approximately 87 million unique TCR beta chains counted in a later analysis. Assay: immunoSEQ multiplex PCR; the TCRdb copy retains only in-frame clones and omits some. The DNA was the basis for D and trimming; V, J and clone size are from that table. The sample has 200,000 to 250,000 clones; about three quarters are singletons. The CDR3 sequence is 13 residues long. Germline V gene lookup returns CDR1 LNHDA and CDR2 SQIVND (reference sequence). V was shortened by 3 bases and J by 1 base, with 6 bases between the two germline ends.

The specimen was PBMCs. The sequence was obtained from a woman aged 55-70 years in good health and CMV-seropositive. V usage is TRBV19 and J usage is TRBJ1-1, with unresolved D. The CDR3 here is CASSMRRNTEAFF. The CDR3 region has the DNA TGTGCCAGTAGTATGAGAAGGAACACTGAAGCTTTCTTT.